A selection of T cell receptor beta chains follows, all from one sample in a study of cytomegalovirus exposure and HLA in healthy donors. Using immunoSEQ multiplex PCR, the repertoire was profiled, and TCRdb retains in-frame clones only, with some absent. The sample lists about 180,000 clones; about 85% were seen once. The specimen was PBMCs. These receptors originate from a man younger than 35 in good health and CMV-seropositive. The conserved cysteine and the conserved F or W are not part of the CDR3 here.

V: TRBV30; CDR3: AWSPQGGELF
V: TRBV2; CDR3: ASRPSRPGGSYNEQF
V: TRBV7-7; CDR3: ASSHAGLAGNTGELF
V: TRBV27; CDR3: ASNPDRALPYNEQF
V: TRBV27; CDR3: ASSLKGGLAGGSYNEQF
V: TRBV30; CDR3: AWSVGSGGFYGYT
V: TRBV5-6; CDR3: ASSLEGFYEQY
V: TRBV5-8; CDR3: ASSVLYEQY
V: TRBV4-1; CDR3: ASSPTGGPGEKLF
V: TRBV28; CDR3: ASSSQGGGYNEQF
V: TRBV19; CDR3: ASGAGINQPQH
V: TRBV10-2; CDR3: ASSSLAGGYANTGELF
V: TRBV6-5; CDR3: ASSPDREETQY
V: TRBV27; CDR3: ASSPNPRQGLAGELF
V: TRBV18; CDR3: ASSPGDNYEQY
V: TRBV5-1; CDR3: ASSYQGSNEKLF
V: TRBV11-2; CDR3: ASSKRQGPEAF
V: TRBV6-5; CDR3: ASSVGAGGPGEQF
V: TRBV10-1; CDR3: ASSESTGLSEAF
V: TRBV7-7; CDR3: ASSLVTGLETQY
V: TRBV6-1; CDR3: ASSSRDRGYEQY
V: TRBV29-1; CDR3: SVVVHPSGEGYT
V: TRBV6-1; CDR3: ASSVIQETWDGYT
V: TRBV10-3; CDR3: AISESKGGEETQY
V: TRBV5-4; CDR3: ASSFTGINGYT
V: TRBV9; CDR3: ASSSRERGSGNTIY
V: TRBV5-4; CDR3: ASSTRSGAEQY
V: TRBV28; CDR3: ASSSRTASSYEQY
V: TRBV7-8; CDR3: ASSLVREGTEAF
V: TRBV27; CDR3: ASSGTSGYNEQF
V: TRBV9; CDR3: ASSVGPSQSYEQY
V: TRBV11-3; CDR3: ASSLLASTSDTQY
V: TRBV5-1; CDR3: ASSLGDRIRLSTEAF
V: TRBV15; CDR3: ATSRDLGANEKLF
V: TRBV28; CDR3: ASSFGGLGAAFYNEQF
V: TRBV9; CDR3: ASSPGPGVSYNEQF
V: TRBV11-3; CDR3: ASSGPSRTSGNEQF
V: TRBV27; CDR3: ASRAASGSTGELF
V: TRBV10-3; CDR3: AISSGSSYEQY
V: TRBV6-5; CDR3: ASSSYRAGAGELF
V: TRBV6-1; CDR3: ASSERPTSTDTQY
V: TRBV5-1; CDR3: ASSLNKGGGPGGTEAF
V: TRBV30; CDR3: AGDSLRGYT
V: TRBV2; CDR3: ASRAQQGNNQPQH
V: TRBV14; CDR3: ASSPTDRALTDTQY
V: TRBV27; CDR3: ASSLGQGSYEQY
V: TRBV7-3; CDR3: ASSPRTGREETQY
V: TRBV28; CDR3: ASSLGTGGHLDTQY
V: TRBV6-1; CDR3: ATKEAEGIGTEAF
V: TRBV14; CDR3: ASSQVYMGAGELF
V: TRBV2; CDR3: ASSGQGGTEAF
V: TRBV2; CDR3: ASSVTVMNTEAF
V: TRBV28; CDR3: ASSSGGQNEKLF
V: TRBV7-9; CDR3: ASSATGVRDTEAF
V: TRBV7-3; CDR3: ASSFKLDGYT